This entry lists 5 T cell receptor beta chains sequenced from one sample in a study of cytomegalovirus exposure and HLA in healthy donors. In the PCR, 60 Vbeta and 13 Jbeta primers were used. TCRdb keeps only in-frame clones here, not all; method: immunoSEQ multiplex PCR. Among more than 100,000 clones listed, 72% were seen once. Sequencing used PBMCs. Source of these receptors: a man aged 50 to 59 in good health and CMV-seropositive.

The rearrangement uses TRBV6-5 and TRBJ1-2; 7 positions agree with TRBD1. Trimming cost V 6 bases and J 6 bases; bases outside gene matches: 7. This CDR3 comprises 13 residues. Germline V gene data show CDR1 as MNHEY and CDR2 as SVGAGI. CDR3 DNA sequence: TGTGCCAGCAGAAAAAAACAGGGGAATGGCTACACCTTC. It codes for CASRKKQGNGYTF.

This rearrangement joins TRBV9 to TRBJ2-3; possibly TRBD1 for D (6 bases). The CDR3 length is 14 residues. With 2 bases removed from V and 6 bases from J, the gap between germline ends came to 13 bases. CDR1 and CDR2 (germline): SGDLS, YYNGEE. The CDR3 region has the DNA TGTGCCAGCAGCGTCCTTCTCACAGGGGATACGCAGTATTTT. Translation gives CASSVLLTGDTQYF.

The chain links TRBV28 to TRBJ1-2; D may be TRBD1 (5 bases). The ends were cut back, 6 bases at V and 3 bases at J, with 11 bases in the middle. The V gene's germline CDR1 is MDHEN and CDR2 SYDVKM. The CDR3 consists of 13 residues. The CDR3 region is CASRITGDYGYTF. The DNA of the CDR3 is TGTGCCAGCAGGATTACGGGGGACTATGGCTACACCTTC.

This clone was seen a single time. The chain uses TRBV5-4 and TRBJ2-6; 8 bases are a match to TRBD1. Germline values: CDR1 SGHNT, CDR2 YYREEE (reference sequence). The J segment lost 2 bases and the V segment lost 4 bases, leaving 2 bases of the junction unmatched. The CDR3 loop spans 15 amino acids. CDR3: CASSPQGAGANVLTF. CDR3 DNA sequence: TGTGCCAGCAGCCCACAGGGGGCTGGGGCCAACGTCCTGACTTTC.

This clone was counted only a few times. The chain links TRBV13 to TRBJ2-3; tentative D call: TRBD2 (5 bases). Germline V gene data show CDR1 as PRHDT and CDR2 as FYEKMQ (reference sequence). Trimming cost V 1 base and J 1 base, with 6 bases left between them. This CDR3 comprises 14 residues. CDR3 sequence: CASSLDGGTDTQYF. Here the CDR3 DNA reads TGTGCCAGCAGCTTAGACGGGGGCACAGATACGCAGTATTTT.